The 8 T cell receptor beta chains reported below all come from one sample, sequenced in a study of blood T cell repertoires in COVID-19. Sequenced by immunoSEQ multiplex PCR; TCRdb stores in-frame clones only, minus some. The table records 250,000 to 350,000 clones, around 85% of them present only once. The sample taken for sequencing was peripheral blood. Receptors originate from a woman in her forties or fifties with active or convalescent COVID-19.

The chain uses TRBV28 and TRBJ1-5, with D possibly being TRBD1 (5 bases). The ends were cut back, 3 bases at V and 2 bases at J, with 11 bases in the middle. This CDR3 is built from 15 residues. Per germline, CDR1 MDHEN and CDR2 SYDVKM. The CDR3: CASSFWGRGNQPQHF. For the CDR3, the DNA is TGTGCCAGCAGTTTTTGGGGCCGCGGCAATCAGCCCCAGCATTTT.

The chain carries TRBV30 and TRBJ2-7; 7 bases agree with TRBD1. V shed 4 bases and J 4 bases; nucleotides not matched to a gene: 10. Germline V lookup: CDR1 GTSNPN, CDR2 SVGIG (reference sequence). CDR3 length: 14 amino acids. CDR3 sequence reads: CAWTKTGSMYEQYF. The CDR3, as DNA: TGTGCCTGGACTAAGACAGGGAGCATGTACGAGCAGTACTTC.

The V gene is TRBV9, the J gene TRBJ2-3, with 10 bases that match TRBD2. Trimming took 3 bases from V and 3 from J; bases not matched to a gene: 16. The CDR3 length is 19 residues. Germline V gives CDR1 SGDLS, CDR2 YYNGEE. The CDR3: CASSAGGSSGSTITDTQYF. The DNA of the CDR3 is TGTGCCAGCAGCGCCGGGGGGTCTAGCGGGAGTACTATAACAGATACGCAGTATTTT.

This clone was recorded only once. The V gene is TRBV2, the J gene TRBJ1-4; tentatively, D is TRBD1 (6 bases). CDR1 is SNHLY, CDR2 FYNNEI, per germline. The CDR3 has 13 residues. Trimming removed 7 bases at V and 5 bases at J, with 11 bases between. Written as DNA, the CDR3 is TGTGCCAGCAACACAGGGCGGAATGAAAAACTGTTTTTT. Translating gives CASNTGRNEKLFF.

The rearrangement links TRBV19 to TRBJ2-7; maybe TRBD2 (6 bases). Germline CDR1 reads LNHDA; CDR2 reads SQIVND (reference sequence). CDR3 length: 15 residues. V was clipped by 5 bases and J by 6 bases, with 20 bases between them. DNA of the CDR3: TGTGCCAGTAGTCTAGGACCCCACCTGGGGGGCGAGCAGTACTTC. Its protein is CASSLGPHLGGEQYF.

The rearrangement uses TRBV20-1 and TRBJ2-5; 10 nucleotides match TRBD2. This CDR3 is 15 amino acids long. The ends lost 3 bases at V and 8 bases at J; junction bases unmatched: 12. Germline V gene lookup returns CDR1 DFQATT and CDR2 SNEGSKA (reference sequence). The CDR3 loop is CSASRAGGGAATQYF. The DNA for the CDR3 is TGCAGTGCTAGTCGAGCGGGAGGGGGGGCGGCAACCCAGTACTTC.

This rearrangement joins TRBV2 to TRBJ2-1; 7 bases agree with TRBD2. The germline V gene encodes CDR1 SNHLY and CDR2 FYNNEI. CDR3 length equals 13 residues. Trimming took 1 base from V and 8 from J; bases not matched to a gene: 2. This chain's CDR3 is CASSEVLADEQFF. CDR3 DNA: TGTGCCAGCAGTGAAGTTCTAGCGGATGAGCAGTTCTTC.

The genes are TRBV30 and TRBJ1-2; 7 bases are a match to TRBD1. Unmatched junction bases numbered 1, after V lost 2 bases and J lost 4 bases. Germline loops: CDR1 GTSNPN, CDR2 SVGIG (reference sequence). The CDR3 is 12 residues long. DNA of the CDR3: TGTGCCTGGAGTCCAGGGGGCTATGGCTACACCTTC. It specifies CAWSPGGYGYTF.